This entry lists 12 T cell receptor beta chains sequenced from one sample in a study of shared T cell receptors in the human thymus listed by TCRdb under 2021. Libraries were prepared through the immunoSEQ multiplex PCR assay. TCRdb re-hosts the immuneACCESS table, in-frame sequences only. Its copies lack some clones; in the studies checked, an unresolved V gene accounts for under half of them, and the cause for the rest is not known. This sample gives approximately 660,000 clones in total; roughly 90% of them show up just once. The ten biggest clones cover roughly 0.0097% of the sample. A further study also used this sample, focusing on human thymus T cells.

Sample: thymocytes. Receptors originate from a boy under two years old with a congenital heart defect. Donor details come from another sample of the same person, matched by shared clones.

The rearrangement links TRBV11-1 to TRBJ2-7; 9 positions match TRBD1. J lost 4 bases, V lost 5 bases, and 12 bases had no gene match. CDR1 and CDR2 (germline): SGHAT, FQDESV (reference sequence). The CDR3 covers 16 residues. CDR3 sequence: CASSITGTGSPYEQYF. Written as DNA, the CDR3 is TGTGCCAGCAGCATTACCGGGACAGGGTCCCCATACGAGCAGTACTTC.

A note on this clone: The same CDR3 is also encoded by other DNA sequences in this sample. The rearrangement links TRBV27 to TRBJ1-2; 9 bases are a match to TRBD1. Trimming removed 6 bases from V and 2 bases from J; junction bases left unmatched: 4. The CDR3 is 14 residues long. Germline V CDR1 and CDR2: MNHEY, SMNVEV (reference sequence). In DNA form, the CDR3 reads TGTGCCAGCAGCCCCGACAGGGGGAACTATGGCTACACCTTC. Translating gives CASSPDRGNYGYTF.

The chain joins TRBV15 to TRBJ2-2; perhaps TRBD2 as D (7 bases). The CDR3 totals 18 residues. The germline CDR1 and CDR2 sequences are LNHNV and YYDKDF (reference sequence). Trimming removed 0 bases at V and 2 bases at J, with 16 bases between. Here the CDR3 DNA reads TGTGCCACCAGCAGAGATCACTGGGGGGGGCGAAACACCGGGGAGCTGTTTTTT. Translated: CATSRDHWGGRNTGELFF.

CDR3 DNA sequence: TGTGCCAGCAGCTCTAACACTAGCGGGAGGGCCAGCGAGCAGTACTTC. Its translation is CASSSNTSGRASEQYF. The chain employs TRBV7-8 and TRBJ2-7, with 13 bases fitting TRBD2. The CDR3 loop spans 16 amino acids. Germline CDR1 is SGHVS and CDR2 is FQNEAQ. J gave up 6 bases and V 4 bases, and 9 bases lay outside the gene matches.

This clone was recorded a few times. This sequence joins TRBV19 and TRBJ2-1; perhaps TRBD2 as D (5 bases). V gave up 4 bases and J gave up 1 base, with 8 bases separating them. This CDR3 region has 14 residues. Germline-derived CDR1 and CDR2 are LNHDA and SQIVND (reference sequence). The CDR3 region has the DNA TGTGCCAGTAGTAATGGGAGATCCTACAATGAGCAGTTCTTC. Amino acid sequence: CASSNGRSYNEQFF.

V is TRBV9 and J is TRBJ2-1, with 8 positions matching TRBD2. The germline V gene encodes CDR1 SGDLS and CDR2 YYNGEE. J gave up 0 bases and V 0 bases, and 8 bases lay outside the gene matches. There are 18 residues in the CDR3. DNA for the CDR3: TGTGCCAGCAGCGTAGAGGAACTAGCGGCCCGCTCCTACAATGAGCAGTTCTTC. It codes for CASSVEELAARSYNEQFF.

The chain employs TRBV7-2 and TRBJ1-1, with a weak D call TRBD1 (6 bases). Trimming stripped 4 bases from V and 6 bases from J, with 12 bases between. The CDR3 runs to 13 residues. Germline V gene sequence: CDR1 SGHTA, CDR2 FQGNSA. This CDR3 reads CASSWVGAAEAFF. The DNA of the CDR3 is TGTGCCAGCAGCTGGGTGGGGGCAGCTGAAGCTTTCTTT.

CDR3 region: CASTPRTGGENTEAFF. The CDR3 DNA is TGTGCCAGCACCCCGCGGACAGGGGGCGAGAACACTGAAGCTTTCTTT. The chain joins TRBV28 to TRBJ1-1; 11 nucleotides match TRBD1. Trimming at V came to 7 bases and at J to 1 base, leaving 8 bases not matched to a gene. There are 16 residues in the CDR3. Looked up from germline, CDR1 is MDHEN and CDR2 is SYDVKM.

The chain joins TRBV27 to TRBJ2-7, with TRBD1 matching over 9 bases. V was pared by 4 bases and J by 3 bases, with 4 bases of the junction left unmatched. Germline CDR1 and CDR2: MNHEY and SMNVEV (reference sequence). This CDR3 spans 14 amino acids. The CDR3 loop is CASSWDRENYEQYF. DNA for the CDR3: TGTGCCAGCAGTTGGGACAGGGAAAACTACGAGCAGTACTTC.

This chain links TRBV19 with TRBJ2-1, with 11 bases identical to TRBD2. The J segment lost 3 bases and the V segment lost 2 bases, leaving 9 bases of the junction unmatched. The CDR3 runs to 18 residues. Germline V gene data show CDR1 as LNHDA and CDR2 as SQIVND (reference sequence). The CDR3 loop is CASSIKLAGVGVYNEQFF. DNA for the CDR3: TGTGCCAGTAGTATAAAACTAGCGGGAGTGGGGGTCTACAATGAGCAGTTCTTC.

This chain links TRBV19 with TRBJ2-1, with 9 bases that match TRBD2. CDR1 and CDR2 from the germline V gene are LNHDA and SQIVND (reference sequence). There are 14 residues in the CDR3. V was clipped by 6 bases and J by 6 bases; unmatched bases: 6. The CDR3 here is CASSAGTSFNEQFF. CDR3 DNA sequence: TGTGCCAGTAGCGCCGGGACTAGCTTCAATGAGCAGTTCTTC.

The chain couples TRBV4-3 to TRBJ2-3, with TRBD2 matching 15 bases. The CDR3 totals 20 residues. Unmatched junction bases numbered 9, after V lost 0 bases and J lost 2 bases. The germline V gene encodes CDR1 LGHNA and CDR2 YSLEER. The CDR3 sequence: CASSQDLGLAGGPSTDTQYF. The CDR3 nucleotides are TGCGCCAGCAGCCAAGATCTTGGACTAGCGGGAGGGCCGTCCACAGATACGCAGTATTTT.